The sequence of this TCR beta chain was determined in a study of CD8+ T cells in alopecia areata. Study-wide results and limits: Affected scalp, especially in alopecia totalis/universalis, had a higher clonality than normal scalp did.

Germline V lookup: CDR1 SGHVS, CDR2 FQNEAQ. The V end was cut by 0 bases, the J end by 0 bases, with 11 bases between. The CDR3 runs to 16 residues. Alopecia areata patients provided lesional scalp punch biopsies and peripheral blood, both collected for the study. Sorting separated CD4+ and CD8+ T cells out of PBMCs. The sequencing template was cDNA reverse transcribed from extracted RNA. TCRdb keeps only in-frame clones here, not all; method: immunoSEQ multiplex PCR. Among 200,000 to 250,000 clones listed, around three fifths were seen once. A few counts support this clone. Its target is unknown. The rearrangement links TRBV7-8 to TRBJ1-1; tentative D call: TRBD1 (6 bases). This specimen was CD4+ T cells sorted from blood, taken at week 0. The receptor was isolated from a human donor with alopecia areata. CDR3 DNA sequence: TGTGCCAGCAGCTTAGCTAGGACAGACATGAACACTGAAGCTTTCTTT. It is translated as CASSLARTDMNTEAFF.